These 6 T cell receptor beta chains share one sample of origin, sequenced in a study of OX40 agonist ivuxolimab in advanced cancers. TCRdb's copy holds only in-frame clones and misses some; the assay was immunoSEQ multiplex PCR. The sample shows about 16,000 clones, 75% to 95% of them seen only once. Here the sequenced sample was CD4+ or CD8+ T cells sorted from blood, taken in a trial of the OX40 agonist ivuxolimab. These receptors were collected from an adult with an advanced solid tumor such as melanoma, head and neck, liver or kidney cancer.

The gene calls are TRBV11-2 and TRBJ2-7; the D gene is possibly TRBD1 (5 bases). Trimming left V 5 bases short and J 3 bases short, with 8 bases between. The CDR3 loop spans 12 amino acids. CDR1 is SGHAT and CDR2 is FQNNGV in the germline V gene. This CDR3 reads CASSRGLYEQYF. The CDR3 DNA follows: TGTGCCAGCAGCAGGGGTCTCTACGAGCAGTACTTC.

The chain links TRBV12-5 to TRBJ2-2; D gene uncertain. Germline V gives CDR1 LGHNT, CDR2 FRNRAP. V dropped 2 bases and J dropped 2 bases, with 9 bases sitting between them. There are 15 residues in the CDR3. CDR3 protein: CASGLHVANTGELFF. The CDR3 DNA reads TGTGCTAGTGGTTTGCACGTAGCCAACACCGGGGAGCTGTTTTTT.

This chain uses TRBV4-1 with TRBJ2-7; 8 bases are shared with TRBD1. The CDR3 sequence is 20 residues long. The J segment lost 3 bases and the V segment lost 0 bases, leaving 19 bases of the junction unmatched. The V gene's germline CDR1 is MGHRA and CDR2 YSYEKL. The CDR3: CASSQDSPHPGGGSLYEQYF. The CDR3 DNA reads TGCGCCAGCAGCCAAGATAGCCCACACCCAGGGGGCGGTTCTCTCTACGAGCAGTACTTC.

About this clone itself: A far larger clone is one base from this, pointing to a likely read error. The chain carries TRBV4-1 and TRBJ2-1; possible D gene TRBD2, 6 bases. Trimming pared 5 bases from V and 6 bases from J, leaving 8 bases between. Germline V gene data show CDR1 as MGHRA and CDR2 as YSYEKL. The CDR3 has 12 residues. The CDR3 DNA follows: TGCGCCAGCAGCTTGGGGGGCAATGAGCAGTTCTTC. Translated: CASSLGGNEQFF.

In this sample, this clone turned up once. The CDR3 here is CASSLGGSQGYEQYF. The CDR3 DNA is TGCGCCAGCAGCTTGGGGGGGTCACAGGGTTACGAGCAGTACTTC. This chain connects TRBV5-1 to TRBJ2-7, with D perhaps TRBD1 (6 bases). This CDR3 spans 15 amino acids. V dropped 0 bases and J dropped 4 bases, with 14 bases sitting between them. The germline gives CDR1 SGHRS, CDR2 YFSETQ.

The V and J genes are TRBV11-2 and TRBJ2-5; D remains unclear. V was shortened by 5 bases and J by 2 bases, with 12 bases between the two germline ends. From germline, CDR1 is SGHAT and CDR2 FQNNGV. The CDR3 is made up of 14 amino acids. CDR3 nucleotide sequence: TGTGCCAGCAGCCCCGGGCTGATACAAGAGACCCAGTACTTC. Its protein is CASSPGLIQETQYF.